This T cell receptor (beta chain) was observed in a study of CD4+ T cells in melanoma. Study findings and constraints: A reported correlation linked neoantigen-specific CD4+ T cells to CD8+, macrophage and B cell function. Neoantigen-specific CD4+ T cells in melanoma reportedly had diverse differentiation states.

This clone was picked up one time. Its matching antigen is unknown. Assay: immunoSEQ multiplex PCR; the TCRdb copy retains only in-frame clones and omits some. The profile shows roughly 110,000 clones, about 92% of them singletons. Germline assignment: CDR1 MGHRA and CDR2 YSYEKL. The CDR3 loop spans 17 amino acids. J gave up 4 bases and V 5 bases, and 17 bases lay outside the gene matches. The receptor comes from a human donor with melanoma. The chain recombines TRBV4-1 with TRBJ2-7; 7 bases are a match to TRBD2. Sequences were obtained from peripheral blood. CDR3 coding DNA: TGCGCCAGCAGCTTAATGTGGGCGTGGACTAGGTTATACGAGCAGTACTTC. Residues: CASSLMWAWTRLYEQYF.